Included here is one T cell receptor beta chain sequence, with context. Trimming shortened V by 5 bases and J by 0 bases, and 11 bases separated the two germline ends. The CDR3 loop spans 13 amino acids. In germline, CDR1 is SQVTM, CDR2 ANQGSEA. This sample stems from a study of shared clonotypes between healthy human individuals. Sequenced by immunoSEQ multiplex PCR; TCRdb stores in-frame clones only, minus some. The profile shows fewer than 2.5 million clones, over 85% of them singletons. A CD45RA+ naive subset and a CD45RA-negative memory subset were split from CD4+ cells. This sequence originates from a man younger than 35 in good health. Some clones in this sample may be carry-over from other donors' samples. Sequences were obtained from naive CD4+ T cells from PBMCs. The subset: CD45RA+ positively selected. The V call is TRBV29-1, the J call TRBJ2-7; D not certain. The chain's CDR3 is CSVRQPSSYEQYF. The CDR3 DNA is TGCAGCGTTCGTCAGCCCAGCTCCTACGAGCAGTACTTC.